One sample yielded the 3 T cell receptor beta chains listed below, sequenced in a study of shared clonotypes between healthy human individuals. Using immunoSEQ multiplex PCR, the repertoire was profiled, and TCRdb retains in-frame clones only, with some absent. Of roughly 2,300,000 clones in the sample, 85% to 95% were seen once. The specimen was naive CD4+ T cells from PBMCs. Subset here: CD45RA+ positively selected. The receptors stem from a man aged 18 to 30 in good health. Some clones in this sample may be carry-over from other donors' samples.

The count of this clone is one. The rearrangement uses TRBV18 and TRBJ1-3; unclear D gene. Trimming cost V 7 bases and J 0 bases, with 10 bases left between them. Germline lookup yields CDR1 KGHSH and CDR2 LQKENI. The CDR3 covers 14 residues. The CDR3 bases are TGTGCCAGCTTCCCCAGGAGCTCTGGAAACACCATATATTTT. This encodes CASFPRSSGNTIYF.

On this clone: This CDR3 is also generated by other DNA sequences in the sample. The chain uses TRBV28 and TRBJ1-3; TRBD1 aligns across 8 bases. Germline-derived CDR1 and CDR2 are MDHEN and SYDVKM. V lost 5 bases and J lost 0; bases outside the gene matches: 3. The CDR3 has 15 amino acids. DNA for the CDR3: TGTGCCAGCAGTCTAGGACAGGGCTCTGGAAACACCATATATTTT. It translates to CASSLGQGSGNTIYF.

This clone has just a few counts. The same CDR3 arises from other DNA sequences in this sample as well. This chain joins TRBV5-1 and TRBJ1-3; D not certain. The CDR3 consists of 12 residues. V was pared by 0 bases and J by 7 bases, with 5 bases between. The germline CDR1 and CDR2 sequences are SGHRS and YFSETQ. CDR3 nucleotides: TGCGCCAGCAGCTTGGCGGGGAACACCATATATTTT. As protein: CASSLAGNTIYF.